The clone carrying this T cell receptor (beta chain) was found many times. During its preparation, the TCRbeta library received unique molecular identifiers. TCRdb reprocessed the PCR reads with MiXCR, giving one entry per CDR3 protein. The data hold 100,000 to 120,000 distinct CDR3 sequences, with about a tenth observed a single time. This record comes from a study of T-cell reconstitution after alpha-beta-depleted transplantation in children. V lost 1 base, J lost 0 bases, and 7 bases stayed unmatched. Germline V CDR1 and CDR2: SGHRS, YFSETQ. The CDR3 runs to 17 residues. The source material was PBMCs from the stem cell graft donor, sampled from the stem cell graft. The chain is built from TRBV5-1 and TRBJ2-1; TRBD1 matches at 7 bases. The source is a human donor who donated a stem cell graft to a child with acute lymphoblastic leukemia. CDR3 bases: TGCGCCAGCAGCTTGACGGGACAGCCAAGCTCCTACAATGAGCAGTTCTTC. Translation gives CASSLTGQPSSYNEQFF.